The 5 T cell receptor beta chains in this list originate from one sample, sequenced in a study of response to subunit inactivated influenza vaccine (dated by TCRdb to about 2018). The library was produced with RT-PCR. Sequencing used an Illumina HiSeq 2500. The public reads were quality trimmed at Q25 with fastp and then assembled into clones with MiXCR by TCRdb, keeping productive beta chains. Identical CDR3 proteins give one entry, which carries the most common genes and DNA. This sample comprises 450,000 to 600,000 distinct CDR3 sequences, 7.2% of them detected only once. Of the sample, about 12% falls within the top ten clones. Sample: PBMCs from blood, taken roughly 24 months after vaccination. These receptor sequences come from a man aged 45-69 years who received an inactivated influenza vaccine. Donor details come from another sample of the same person, matched by shared clones.

This clonotype was found once. The junction shows a germline mismatch at one end, possibly a read error. This sequence joins TRBV5-1 and TRBJ2-3; TRBD1 matches at 12 bases. Germline lookup yields CDR1 SGHRS and CDR2 YFSETQ. The CDR3 is 14 amino acids. The CDR3 region is CTSSSGQGAPTQYF. The CDR3 DNA sequence: TGCACCAGCAGTTCGGGACAGGGGGCGCCGACGCAGTATTTT.

This chain uses TRBV12-3 or TRBV12-4 with TRBJ2-4, with D unclear. CDR3 length: 12 amino acids. V lost 5 bases, J lost 5 bases, and 7 bases lay in between. The CDR3 reads CASSDDENIQYF. In nucleotides, the CDR3 is TGTGCCAGCAGTGATGATGAAAACATTCAGTACTTC.

This rearrangement joins TRBV19 to TRBJ2-1; tentative D call: TRBD1 (6 bases). The CDR3 is made up of 14 amino acids. Trimming shortened V by 6 bases and J by 8 bases, and 17 bases separated the two germline ends. Germline V gene data show CDR1 as LNHDA and CDR2 as SQIVND (reference sequence). This chain's CDR3 is CASSGTNSGDEQFF. DNA of the CDR3: TGTGCCAGTAGCGGGACAAACAGTGGAGATGAGCAGTTCTTC.

This clonotype was seen a handful of times. V usage is TRBV20-1 and J usage is TRBJ2-1; 8 bases fit TRBD1. The V gene's germline CDR1 is DFQATT and CDR2 SNEGSKA (reference sequence). V was clipped by 7 bases and J by 7 bases; unmatched bases: 6. The CDR3 contains 12 residues. CDR3 in amino acids: CSGRGRVNEQFF. Here the CDR3 DNA reads TGCAGTGGCAGGGGGCGCGTGAATGAGCAGTTCTTC.

This chain joins TRBV7-2 and TRBJ2-6; TRBD1 aligns across 9 bases. Losses at the gene ends were 5 bases for V and 2 bases for J; bases not matched to a gene: 7. The germline gives CDR1 SGHTA, CDR2 FQGNSA. CDR3 length: 17 residues. In DNA form, the CDR3 reads TGTGCCAGCAGCCTACAGGGGGCGCTCGCTGGGGCCAACGTCCTGACTTTC. This encodes CASSLQGALAGANVLTF.